One sample yielded the 9 T cell receptor beta chains listed below, sequenced in a study of cytomegalovirus exposure and HLA in healthy donors. The PCR made use of 60 Vbeta and 13 Jbeta primers. The repertoire was sequenced with immunoSEQ multiplex PCR; TCRdb's copy has only in-frame clones and lacks some. The sample holds fewer than 200,000 clones, approximately 71% seen once. Material: PBMCs. The source of these receptors is a woman in her late teens or twenties in good health and CMV-seropositive.

V is TRBV7-8 and J is TRBJ2-1; 9 nucleotides agree with TRBD2. The CDR3 extends over 18 amino acids. The V segment lost 2 bases and the J segment 0 bases; nucleotides outside the gene matches: 8. Germline CDR1 reads SGHVS; CDR2 reads FQNEAQ. CDR3 residues: CASSLTRTSVPSYNEQFF. The CDR3 nucleotides are TGTGCCAGCAGCTTAACCCGGACTAGCGTTCCCTCCTACAATGAGCAGTTCTTC.

This chain joins TRBV18 and TRBJ1-4; 8 bases line up with TRBD1. The trim removed 3 bases at V and 4 bases at J, leaving 4 bases unmatched. CDR1 and CDR2 from the germline V gene are KGHSH and LQKENI. The CDR3 has 15 residues. The CDR3 here is CASSPDRGGNEKLFF. CDR3 DNA: TGTGCCAGCTCACCCGACAGGGGCGGTAATGAAAAACTGTTTTTT.

This chain joins TRBV18 and TRBJ1-1; possible D gene TRBD1, 6 bases. The length of the CDR3 is 13 residues. Trimming took off 3 bases at V and 6 bases at J, with 11 bases between the two ends. CDR1 and CDR2 (germline): KGHSH, LQKENI. CDR3 sequence: CASSPQGLAEAFF. The CDR3 nucleotides are TGTGCCAGCTCACCGCAGGGGTTGGCTGAAGCTTTCTTT.

The chain carries TRBV5-1 and TRBJ2-1; 7 bases fit TRBD1. CDR1 SGHRS and CDR2 YFSETQ come from the germline V gene. With 4 bases clipped from V and 8 bases from J, the junction kept 6 bases outside the gene matches. The CDR3 covers 13 residues. The CDR3 reads CASSATGVDEQFF. The CDR3 nucleotides read TGCGCCAGCAGCGCTACAGGGGTCGATGAGCAGTTCTTC. The full variable domain, with the rest looked up from reference TRBV5-1 and TRBJ2-1, is KAGVTQTPRYLIKTRGQQVTLSCSPISGHRSVSWYQQTPGQGLQFLFEYFSETQRNKGNFPGRFSGRQFSNSRSEMNVSTLELGDSALYLCASSATGVDEQFFGPGTRLTVL.

The CDR3, as DNA: TGTGCCAGTAGTGAGCAGGGGGCCCCCTACAATGAGCAGTTCTTC. Protein product: CASSEQGAPYNEQFF. V gene TRBV19 combines with J gene TRBJ2-1; TRBD1 matches at 8 bases. V was clipped by 5 bases and J by 2 bases; unmatched bases: 5. CDR1 is LNHDA and CDR2 is SQIVND in the germline V gene (reference sequence). CDR3 length: 15 amino acids.

This clone showed up just a few times. The chain is built from TRBV5-5 and TRBJ2-1; no reliable D call. The CDR3 consists of 13 residues. Between the trimmed V and J ends, which lost 0 bases and 4 bases, there was a span of 5 bases. Germline values: CDR1 SGHKS, CDR2 YYEKEE (reference sequence). The CDR3 nucleotides are TGTGCCAGCAGCTTGGACTATTACAATGAGCAGTTCTTC. This gives the protein CASSLDYYNEQFF.

The chain couples TRBV30 to TRBJ1-5, with 8 nucleotides matching TRBD1. CDR1 is GTSNPN, CDR2 SVGIG, per germline (reference sequence). Unmatched junction bases numbered 6, after V lost 0 bases and J lost 5 bases. The length of the CDR3 is 15 residues. The DNA of the CDR3 is TGTGCCTGGAGTGTACGTGGACAGGGAGATCAGCCCCAGCATTTT. It encodes CAWSVRGQGDQPQHF.

The chain joins TRBV18 to TRBJ1-1; 7 bases map to TRBD1. V was clipped by 5 bases and J by 7 bases; unmatched bases: 7. The length of the CDR3 is 13 residues. Germline assignment: CDR1 KGHSH and CDR2 LQKENI. In nucleotides, the CDR3 is TGTGCCAGCTCAGGGCTAGGGACAGATGAAGCTTTCTTT. Translation gives CASSGLGTDEAFF.

The chain carries TRBV7-9 and TRBJ2-7; TRBD1 matches 7 bases. Looked up from germline, CDR1 is SEHNR and CDR2 is FQNEAQ (reference sequence). V lost 5 bases and J lost 4; bases outside the gene matches: 2. This CDR3 is built from 12 residues. The CDR3 reads CASSGQDYEQYF. The CDR3 region has the DNA TGTGCCAGCAGCGGACAGGATTACGAGCAGTACTTC.